These 9 T cell receptor beta chains share one sample of origin, sequenced in a study of T cell responses to AZD1222 COVID-19 vaccine. The repertoire was sequenced with immunoSEQ multiplex PCR; TCRdb's copy has only in-frame clones and lacks some. This sample yields about 130,000 clones, of which less than 95% are seen a single time; about 4% belongs to the top ten. This specimen consisted of peripheral blood, obtained on day 0 of MenACWY control vaccination. The receptors derive from an adult in good health.

V is TRBV6-5 and J is TRBJ1-4, with D possibly being TRBD1 (5 bases). This CDR3 is 15 amino acids long. Between the trimmed V and J ends, which lost 2 bases and 3 bases, there was a span of 10 bases. Germline V gives CDR1 MNHEY, CDR2 SVGAGI. The CDR3 loop reads CASSYLGTANEKLFF. The CDR3 nucleotides are TGTGCCAGCAGTTACCTGGGGACGGCTAATGAAAAACTGTTTTTT.

This chain links TRBV7-6 with TRBJ1-6; perhaps TRBD1 as D (6 bases). Trimming cost V 2 bases and J 7 bases, with 6 bases left between them. The CDR3 is 13 amino acids. Per the germline V gene, CDR1 is SGHVS and CDR2 is FNYEAQ. CDR3 DNA sequence: TGTGCCAGCAGCTTACAGGGGAATTCACCCCTCCACTTT. The encoded protein is CASSLQGNSPLHF.

The genes are TRBV18 and TRBJ2-3, with 12 nucleotides matching TRBD2. The CDR3 runs to 16 residues. The V segment lost 3 bases and the J segment 4 bases; nucleotides outside the gene matches: 5. The germline V gene has CDR1 KGHSH and CDR2 LQKENI. The CDR3 DNA is TGTGCCAGCTCACCGCCGGGACTAGCGGGTGCAGATACGCAGTATTTT. Translating gives CASSPPGLAGADTQYF.

The genes are TRBV3-1 (or the pseudogene TRBV3-2) and TRBJ1-6; 10 bases are a match to TRBD1. V lost 1 base, J lost 4 bases, and 1 base stayed unmatched. The CDR3 contains 16 residues. The germline V gene has CDR1 LGHDT and CDR2 YNNKEL (reference sequence). CDR3 in amino acids: CASSQGQGAYNSPLHF. The CDR3 DNA is TGTGCCAGCAGCCAAGGACAGGGGGCTTATAATTCACCCCTCCACTTT.

The rearrangement joins TRBV28 to TRBJ1-4, with TRBD1 matching 8 bases. This CDR3 spans 14 amino acids. V lost 5 bases and J lost 8; bases outside the gene matches: 7. Germline V CDR1 and CDR2: MDHEN, SYDVKM. This CDR3 is CASSQGASYEKLFF. In DNA form, the CDR3 reads TGTGCCAGCAGTCAGGGGGCTTCATACGAAAAACTGTTTTTT.

This rearrangement joins TRBV5-1 to TRBJ1-1, with TRBD1 matching 10 bases. The germline CDR1 and CDR2 sequences are SGHRS and YFSETQ. This CDR3 spans 16 amino acids. Unmatched junction bases numbered 5, after V lost 2 bases and J lost 1 base. CDR3 DNA sequence: TGCGCCAGCAGCTTCGGGACAGGGGCCACGAACACTGAAGCTTTCTTT. The encoded protein is CASSFGTGATNTEAFF.

The chain couples TRBV23-1 to TRBJ2-5, with 9 bases fitting TRBD2. TRBV23-1 is given ORF status, its function remaining uncertain. Trimming took 0 bases from V and 1 from J; bases not matched to a gene: 0. The CDR3 is made up of 15 amino acids. The CDR3 loop reads CASSQSTSGQETQYF. For the CDR3, the DNA is TGCGCCAGCAGTCAATCGACTAGCGGCCAAGAGACCCAGTACTTC.

The genes are TRBV10-1 and TRBJ2-5; the D gene could be TRBD1 or TRBD2 (5 bases each). The germline V gene has CDR1 WNHNN and CDR2 SYGVQD (reference sequence). The germline V and J ends were trimmed by 5 bases and 5 bases, with 9 bases remaining between them. CDR3 length: 12 amino acids. The CDR3 DNA sequence: TGCGCCAGCAGTAGAGGGACCGAGACCCAGTACTTC. Translating gives CASSRGTETQYF.

This sequence joins TRBV4-1 and TRBJ2-1, with a weak D call TRBD1 (6 bases). V dropped 3 bases and J dropped 0 bases, with 18 bases sitting between them. The CDR3 consists of 18 residues. Germline lookup yields CDR1 MGHRA and CDR2 YSYEKL. The CDR3 sequence: CASSHRTGTTSSYNEQFF. DNA for the CDR3: TGCGCCAGCAGCCATCGGACCGGGACAACCTCCTCCTACAATGAGCAGTTCTTC.